This T cell receptor (beta chain) was sequenced in a study of shared clonotypes between healthy human individuals. The study, taken as a whole, reports: Sorted-subset samples were not fully sequenced, rarefaction indicated.

Turning to this clone: Its antigen is undetermined.

Germline V gene sequence: CDR1 WNHNN, CDR2 SYGVQD (reference sequence). The CDR3 loop spans 15 amino acids. Trimming removed 4 bases from V and 3 bases from J, with 15 bases in between. Clones were sequenced by immunoSEQ multiplex PCR, and TCRdb holds only the in-frame ones, with some missing. The table lists over a million clones, around 97% of them singletons. The V call is TRBV10-1, the J call TRBJ2-5; unclear D gene. The sample taken for sequencing was naive CD4+ T cells sorted from blood. Specified subset: CD45RA+ positively selected. The TCR was taken from a man aged 25 to 40 in good health. The CDR3 here is CASSVSRTKEETQYF. In DNA, the CDR3 is TGCGCCAGCAGTGTTAGTAGGACCAAGGAAGAGACCCAGTACTTC.